This T cell receptor beta chain was retrieved from a study of stem cell transplantation in POMP-related autoinflammatory disease. About the study: Pre-transplant patients had naive-skewed CD4+ T cells and few CD8+ T cells. Overall study results and limits: Across all analyzed T-cell subsets, patients with PRAID tended toward reduced diversity and increased clonality. In PRAID patients, the number of distinct TRB V-J gene pairings was restricted.

A few counts support this clone. Its matching antigen is unknown. PRAID featured immunodeficiency plus autoinflammation. The CDR3 runs to 16 residues. V was clipped by 1 base and J by 5 bases; unmatched bases: 7. The germline CDR1 and CDR2 sequences are SGHRS and YFSETQ. The data were produced by immunoSEQ multiplex PCR, yet TCRdb's version contains in-frame clones alone and is incomplete. The profile shows about 11,000 clones, about 87% of them singletons. The sequence came from a human donor with POMP-related autoinflammation and immune dysregulation (PRAID). The chain is built from TRBV5-1 and TRBJ2-2, with 8 bases lining up with TRBD1. The specimen comprised CD8+ T cells from PBMCs, sampled before stem cell transplantation. The CDR3, as DNA: TGCGCCAGCAGCTTGAACCAGGGGGCGAGGACCGGGGAGCTGTTTTTT. The encoded protein is CASSLNQGARTGELFF. The full variable domain, its missing parts supplied by reference TRBV5-1 and TRBJ2-2, is KAGVTQTPRYLIKTRGQQVTLSCSPISGHRSVSWYQQTPGQGLQFLFEYFSETQRNKGNFPGRFSGRQFSNSRSEMNVSTLELGDSALYLCASSLNQGARTGELFFGEGSRLTVL.